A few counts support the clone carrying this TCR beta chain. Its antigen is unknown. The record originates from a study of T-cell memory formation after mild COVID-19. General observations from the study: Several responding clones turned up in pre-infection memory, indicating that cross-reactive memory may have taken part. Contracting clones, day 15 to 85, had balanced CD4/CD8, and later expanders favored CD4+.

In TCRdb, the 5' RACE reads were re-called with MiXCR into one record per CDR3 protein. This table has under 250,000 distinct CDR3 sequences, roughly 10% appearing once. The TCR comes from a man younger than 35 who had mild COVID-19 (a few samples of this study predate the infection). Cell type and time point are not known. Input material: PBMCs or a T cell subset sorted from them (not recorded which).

The CDR3 coding sequence is TGTGCCTGGAACGAAGATAGCGGTGCACTCTTTACGCAGTATTTT. This encodes CAWNEDSGALFTQYF. The chain recombines TRBV30 with TRBJ2-3; the D gene is possibly TRBD2 (6 bases). CDR3 length: 15 residues. Germline assignment: CDR1 GTSNPN and CDR2 SVGIG (reference sequence). Trimming shortened V by 4 bases and J by 8 bases, and 22 bases separated the two germline ends.